What follows are 31 T cell receptor beta chains derived from one specimen sequenced in a study of control samples from healthy donors and cancer patients (dated by TCRdb to the early 2020s). The library was generated by the immunoSEQ multiplex PCR assay. TCRdb took this table from immuneACCESS and kept in-frame rearrangements with V and J called. Such tables lack part of the clones; where checked against another copy, unresolved V genes explain under half of the gap, and the rest is unexplained. This sample lists tens of thousands of clones; more than 70% were detected once. The ten largest clones take up roughly 5.5% of the sample. The sample was PBMCs. These TCRs come from a man aged 55 to 70 with colorectal cancer.

The V call is TRBV7-2, the J call TRBJ2-7, with TRBD2 matching 12 bases. V shed 5 bases and J 0 bases; nucleotides not matched to a gene: 5. Looked up from germline, CDR1 is SGHTA and CDR2 is FQGNSA. The CDR3 is 16 residues long. CDR3 in amino acids: CASSLQLAGGSYEQYF. CDR3 nucleotides: TGTGCCAGCAGCCTGCAACTAGCGGGGGGCTCCTACGAGCAGTACTTC.

The chain carries TRBV19 and TRBJ1-1; the D gene is possibly TRBD1 (6 bases). The CDR3 has 15 amino acids. The V gene's germline CDR1 is LNHDA and CDR2 SQIVND (reference sequence). Trimming pared 7 bases from V and 1 base from J, leaving 16 bases between. The CDR3 protein is CASTHLDRPNTEAFF. Written as DNA, the CDR3 is TGTGCCAGTACCCATCTTGACAGGCCGAACACTGAAGCTTTCTTT.

The chain carries TRBV7-2 and TRBJ1-5; TRBD1 is a possible D gene (5 bases). The CDR3 loop spans 15 amino acids. Germline V gene sequence: CDR1 SGHTA, CDR2 FQGNSA. The germline V and J ends were trimmed by 5 bases and 5 bases, with 16 bases remaining between them. CDR3 sequence reads: CASSLRSREDQPQHF. Here the CDR3 DNA reads TGTGCCAGCAGCCTTAGGAGCAGGGAGGATCAGCCCCAGCATTTT.

The CDR3 sequence is CASSPGHVYEQYF. The CDR3 region has the DNA TGCGCCAGCAGCCCCGGACATGTCTACGAGCAGTACTTC. The chain employs TRBV5-1 and TRBJ2-7; a weak D match, TRBD1 (5 bases). From germline, CDR1 is SGHRS and CDR2 YFSETQ. The CDR3 has 13 amino acids. Trimming took 4 bases from V and 3 from J, leaving 11 bases between them.

The J gene is TRBJ1-5, the V gene TRBV12-3 or TRBV12-4; D unresolved. V was clipped by 4 bases and J by 6 bases, with 7 bases between them. The CDR3 sequence is 12 residues long. In DNA form, the CDR3 reads TGTGCCAGCAGTTGGGCGGTTCAGCCCCAGCATTTT. Translating it yields CASSWAVQPQHF.

The chain recombines TRBV4-1 with TRBJ2-3; possibly TRBD1 for D (7 bases). CDR1 is MGHRA, CDR2 YSYEKL, per germline. This CDR3 region has 16 residues. Deletions cut 0 bases from V and 3 bases from J, with 13 bases between. The CDR3 spells CASSQDRAGGTDTQYF. The CDR3 DNA follows: TGCGCCAGCAGCCAAGATCGGGCAGGGGGGACAGATACGCAGTATTTT.

This sequence joins TRBV2 and TRBJ1-1; 7 bases are shared with TRBD1. V was pared by 10 bases and J by 1 base, with 6 bases of the junction left unmatched. The CDR3 totals 13 residues. Germline values: CDR1 SNHLY, CDR2 FYNNEI. The chain's CDR3 is CATRGGRNTEAFF. The CDR3 DNA reads as TGTGCCACCAGGGGGGGGCGGAACACTGAAGCTTTCTTT.

The CDR3 sequence is CASRLRTDYNEQFF. Written as DNA, the CDR3 is TGTGCCAGCAGGCTTCGGACGGACTACAATGAGCAGTTCTTC. The genes are TRBV6-5 and TRBJ2-1; D is unresolved. Trimming left V 6 bases short and J 3 bases short, with 12 bases between. The germline gives CDR1 MNHEY, CDR2 SVGAGI. CDR3 length equals 14 residues.

The V gene is TRBV7-2, the J gene TRBJ2-3; TRBD2 matches 8 bases. Per germline, CDR1 SGHTA and CDR2 FQGNSA. The trim removed 6 bases at V and 1 base at J, leaving 3 bases unmatched. The CDR3 extends over 14 amino acids. The CDR3 loop reads CASSKTSGTDTQYF. The CDR3 nucleotides are TGTGCCAGCAGTAAGACTAGCGGCACAGATACGCAGTATTTT.

V is TRBV4-1 and J is TRBJ1-4; 8 positions match TRBD1. Per the germline V gene, CDR1 is MGHRA and CDR2 is YSYEKL. The V gene end was trimmed by 6 bases and the J gene end by 3 bases; junction bases not matched to a gene: 3. The CDR3 has 14 amino acids. The CDR3 is CASRRTGPNEKLFF. In DNA, the CDR3 is TGCGCCAGCAGGCGGACAGGGCCTAATGAAAAACTGTTTTTT.

About this clone itself: Other DNA sequences from this sample encode an identical CDR3 as well. The CDR3 region is CASSLGLQETQYF. The CDR3 nucleotides read TGTGCCAGCTCCCTTGGGTTACAAGAGACCCAGTACTTC. The V and J genes are TRBV18 and TRBJ2-5; unclear D gene. Trimming left V 6 bases short and J 2 bases short, with 10 bases between. The V gene's germline CDR1 is KGHSH and CDR2 LQKENI. The CDR3 is 13 residues long.

The chain couples TRBV14 to TRBJ2-1, with TRBD2 matching over 11 bases. With V trimmed by 3 bases and J by 4 bases, 5 bases remained unmatched. The CDR3 consists of 16 residues. Germline lookup yields CDR1 SGHDN and CDR2 FVKESK. CDR3 coding DNA: TGTGCCAGCAGCCATCTATCTAGCGGGGGGTACAATGAGCAGTTCTTC. Its translation is CASSHLSSGGYNEQFF.

The chain recombines TRBV14 with TRBJ2-3; D is ambiguous. Trimming shortened V by 4 bases and J by 2 bases, and 4 bases separated the two germline ends. Per germline, CDR1 SGHDN and CDR2 FVKESK. This CDR3 contains 12 residues. CDR3 residues: CASSPFTDTQYF. For the CDR3, the DNA is TGTGCCAGCAGCCCCTTCACAGATACGCAGTATTTT.

The chain combines TRBV10-3 with TRBJ2-6; TRBD1 or TRBD2 may be the D gene (5 bases each). V lost 5 bases and J lost 4, with 9 bases in between. The CDR3 runs 14 residues. Germline values: CDR1 ENHRY, CDR2 SYGVKD. The CDR3 DNA is TGTGCCATCAGTCTCGGGGCCGGGGCCAACGTCCTGACTTTC. Its translation is CAISLGAGANVLTF.

V gene TRBV25-1 combines with J gene TRBJ2-5, with 8 bases lining up with TRBD1. This CDR3 contains 11 residues. With 3 bases clipped from V and 13 bases from J, the junction kept 4 bases outside the gene matches. Germline V gene data show CDR1 as MGHDK and CDR2 as SYGVNS. This CDR3 reads CASSEGDRGYF. The CDR3 coding sequence is TGTGCCAGCAGTGAGGGAGACAGGGGGTACTTC.

The chain links TRBV21-1 to TRBJ2-2; TRBD2, the table's D call, was not compared with the DNA. TRBV21-1 is shown as a pseudogene. The CDR3 has 15 residues. The CDR3 nucleotides are TGTGCCAGCAGCAAAGGACTACTTCACACCGGGGAGCTGTTTTTT. Its translation: CASSKGLLHTGELFF.

This clone was seen just once. The rearrangement links TRBV5-4 to TRBJ2-1; the match to TRBD1 covers 9 bases. J was trimmed by 8 bases and V by 0 bases; bases with no gene match: 6. The CDR3 is made up of 15 amino acids. In germline, CDR1 is SGHNT, CDR2 YYREEE (reference sequence). The CDR3 here is CASSLDRGQGDEQFF. In DNA, the CDR3 is TGTGCCAGCAGCTTGGACAGGGGGCAAGGGGATGAGCAGTTCTTC.

V is TRBV7-6 and J is TRBJ1-2, with 7 nucleotides matching TRBD1. The CDR3 contains 13 residues. CDR1 and CDR2 from the germline V gene are SGHVS and FNYEAQ. Trimming removed 5 bases from V and 8 bases from J; junction bases left unmatched: 8. The CDR3 nucleotides read TGTGCCAGCAGCCCGGGACAGCGCTGGGGCTACACCTTC. This translates into CASSPGQRWGYTF.

This clone was found a few times. V and J are TRBV4-3 and TRBJ1-4; D unclear. Germline CDR1 is LGHNA and CDR2 is YSLEER. The CDR3 has 13 amino acids. Trimming removed 0 bases from V and 8 bases from J, with 7 bases in between. DNA for the CDR3: TGCGCCAGCAGCCAAGAGGGAGGAGAAAAACTGTTTTTT. Residues: CASSQEGGEKLFF.

The rearrangement uses TRBV2 and TRBJ1-1; 10 positions agree with TRBD1. V was pared by 5 bases and J by 5 bases, with 8 bases of the junction left unmatched. Looked up from germline, CDR1 is SNHLY and CDR2 is FYNNEI. The CDR3 spans 15 residues. Here the CDR3 reads CASSLRDRGETEAFF. As DNA, the CDR3 is TGTGCCAGCAGTCTCCGGGACAGGGGAGAAACTGAAGCTTTCTTT.

The count of this clone is one. The V gene is TRBV14, the J gene TRBJ1-1; D remains unclear. Deletions cut 4 bases from V and 6 bases from J, with 15 bases between. CDR1 and CDR2 from the germline V gene are SGHDN and FVKESK. There are 14 residues in the CDR3. The CDR3 DNA reads as TGTGCCAGCAGCCTGGGCCCCTCCGTCTCTGAAGCTTTCTTT. It is translated as CASSLGPSVSEAFF.

The chain employs TRBV11-1 and TRBJ1-4; D unclear. CDR3 length equals 15 residues. Germline V gene sequence: CDR1 SGHAT, CDR2 FQDESV (reference sequence). Trimming shortened V by 5 bases and J by 6 bases, and 16 bases separated the two germline ends. In nucleotides, the CDR3 is TGTGCCAGCAGCCGTCCGGGAGCGCGGTATGAAAAACTGTTTTTT. The encoded protein is CASSRPGARYEKLFF.

The chain employs TRBV11-3 and TRBJ2-3, with 7 bases that match TRBD2. Per the germline V gene, CDR1 is SGHNT and CDR2 is YENEEA. J gave up 0 bases and V 5 bases, and 5 bases lay outside the gene matches. CDR3 size: 15 residues. The CDR3 loop reads CASSQRRGSTDTQYF. The DNA of the CDR3 is TGTGCCAGCAGCCAGAGGCGGGGGAGCACAGATACGCAGTATTTT.

The chain links TRBV30 to TRBJ2-7, with D unresolved. The CDR3 spans 13 residues. V lost 0 bases, J lost 5 bases, and 11 bases lay in between. The germline gives CDR1 GTSNPN, CDR2 SVGIG (reference sequence). CDR3 sequence reads: CAWSVRGDHEQYF. The DNA for the CDR3 is TGTGCCTGGAGTGTACGAGGAGATCACGAGCAGTACTTC.

V and J are TRBV20-1 and TRBJ2-1, with D perhaps being TRBD1 or TRBD2 (5 bases each). This CDR3 has 13 residues. V lost 5 bases to trimming and J lost 10 bases, with 18 bases between them. Looked up from germline, CDR1 is DFQATT and CDR2 is SNEGSKA (reference sequence). The CDR3 coding sequence is TGCAGTGCTGGTGGGACCGCCGGACGGGAGCAGTTCTTC. It is translated as CSAGGTAGREQFF.

The V call is TRBV7-7, the J call TRBJ2-4; D is perhaps TRBD2 (6 bases). The germline V gene has CDR1 SSHAT and CDR2 FNYEAQ (reference sequence). Deletions cut 5 bases from V and 1 base from J, with 21 bases between. This CDR3 has 18 amino acids. The CDR3 is CASSPGTDDAVAKNIQYF. The CDR3 bases are TGTGCCAGCAGCCCCGGGACTGACGACGCAGTGGCCAAAAACATTCAGTACTTC.

This chain joins TRBV7-2 and TRBJ2-5; 13 bases align to TRBD2. V trimming: 8 bases; J trimming: 5 bases; junction bases outside the gene matches: 14. Germline assignment: CDR1 SGHTA and CDR2 FQGNSA. There are 17 residues in the CDR3. The CDR3 sequence: CASAFDGLAGAGETQYF. Written as DNA, the CDR3 is TGTGCCAGCGCCTTCGACGGACTAGCGGGGGCCGGGGAGACCCAGTACTTC.

The J gene is TRBJ1-2, the V gene TRBV5-1; D might be TRBD1 (6 bases). Trimming removed 4 bases at V and 4 bases at J, with 17 bases between. Germline V gene lookup returns CDR1 SGHRS and CDR2 YFSETQ. The CDR3 is made up of 15 amino acids. The CDR3 sequence: CASSPGHGGPYGYTF. The CDR3 nucleotides are TGCGCCAGCAGCCCCGGGCACGGGGGCCCCTATGGCTACACCTTC.

This clone was found once. The DNA for the CDR3 is TGTGCCAGCAGTGAAATGGGGATGACTAGCACAGATACGCAGTATTTT. This encodes CASSEMGMTSTDTQYF. The chain has TRBV2 and TRBJ2-3; D gene uncertain. Germline CDR1 and CDR2: SNHLY and FYNNEI. The CDR3 runs to 16 residues. Trimming removed 2 bases from V and 0 bases from J, with 12 bases in between.

V and J are TRBV3-1 (or the pseudogene TRBV3-2) and TRBJ1-2, with 11 bases lining up with TRBD1. The CDR3 runs to 15 residues. The ends lost 8 bases at V and 4 bases at J; junction bases unmatched: 9. Germline CDR1 is LGHDT and CDR2 is YNNKEL (reference sequence). CDR3 in DNA: TGTGCCAGCTCTTGGACAGGGGGCGGAGGCTATGGCTACACCTTC. It specifies CASSWTGGGGYGYTF.

This clone was observed a few times. The chain uses TRBV3-1 (or the pseudogene TRBV3-2) and TRBJ2-3; TRBD2 matches 9 bases. CDR3 length: 16 amino acids. Losses at the gene ends were 6 bases for V and 4 bases for J; bases not matched to a gene: 11. Germline lookup yields CDR1 LGHDT and CDR2 YNNKEL (reference sequence). The CDR3 loop reads CASSRAGRGGPDTQYF. The DNA for the CDR3 is TGTGCCAGCAGTCGCGCGGGGCGGGGGGGCCCAGATACGCAGTATTTT.